This T cell receptor beta chain was sequenced during a study of OX40 agonist ivuxolimab in advanced cancers. Study background: The patients received agonistic anti-OX40 (CD134) antibody ivuxolimab. Each dose-escalation patient presented with hepatocellular carcinoma, melanoma, renal cell or head and neck cancer. Study results and caveats: Antigen specificity of clonally expanded peripheral T cells was not established.

Autoimmune disease history or systemic immunosuppression led to patient exclusion. About this clone: The antigen remains unidentified.

TCRdb's table, derived via immunoSEQ multiplex PCR, lists solely in-frame clones and lacks some. The sample holds around 100,000 clones, 95% to 96% seen once. The CDR3 contains 15 residues. The germline CDR1 and CDR2 sequences are SGHRS and YFSETQ. The trim removed 0 bases at V and 1 base at J, leaving 2 bases unmatched. The clonotype was recovered from an adult with an advanced solid tumor such as melanoma, head and neck, liver or kidney cancer. The V gene is TRBV5-1, the J gene TRBJ1-1, with 8 nucleotides matching TRBD1. Source: CD4+ or CD8+ T cells sorted from blood, taken in a trial of the OX40 agonist ivuxolimab. CDR3 protein: CASSLADRGNTEAFF. The DNA for the CDR3 is TGCGCCAGCAGCTTGGCTGACAGGGGGAACACTGAAGCTTTCTTT.